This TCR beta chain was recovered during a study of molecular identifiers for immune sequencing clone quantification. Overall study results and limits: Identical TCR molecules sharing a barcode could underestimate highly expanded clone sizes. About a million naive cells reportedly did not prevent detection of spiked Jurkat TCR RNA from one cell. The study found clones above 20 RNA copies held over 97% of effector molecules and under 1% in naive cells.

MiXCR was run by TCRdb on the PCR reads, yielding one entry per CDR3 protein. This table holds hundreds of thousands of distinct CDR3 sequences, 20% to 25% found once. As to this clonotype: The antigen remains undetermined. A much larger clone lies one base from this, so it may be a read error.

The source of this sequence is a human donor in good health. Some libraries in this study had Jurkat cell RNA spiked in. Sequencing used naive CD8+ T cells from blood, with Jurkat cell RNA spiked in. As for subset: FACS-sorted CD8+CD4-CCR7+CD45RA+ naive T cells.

The CDR3 DNA is TGTGCCACCAGCAGAGGTGTAGGGGGCAATGAGCAGTTCTTC. This encodes CATSRGVGGNEQFF. The rearrangement uses TRBV15 and TRBJ2-1; tentatively, D is TRBD1 (6 bases). The V end was cut by 1 base, the J end by 6 bases, with 10 bases between. Germline CDR1 reads LNHNV; CDR2 reads YYDKDF (reference sequence). CDR3 length equals 14 residues. The complete variable domain, with remaining parts taken from reference TRBV15 and TRBJ2-1, reads DAMVIQNPRYQVTQFGKPVTLSCSQTLNHNVMYWYQQKSSQAPKLLFHYYDKDFNNEADTPDNFQSRRPNTSFCFLDIRSPGLGDTAMYLCATSRGVGGNEQFFGPGTRLTVL.